This is a list of T cell receptor beta chains from one sample in a study of OX40 agonist ivuxolimab in advanced cancers. TCRdb's copy holds only in-frame clones and misses some; the assay was immunoSEQ multiplex PCR. The sample shows 75,000 to 100,000 clones, over 75% of them seen only once. The sequenced sample was CD4+ or CD8+ T cells sorted from blood, obtained in a trial of the OX40 agonist ivuxolimab. These receptors all stem from an adult with an advanced solid tumor such as melanoma, head and neck, liver or kidney cancer. CDR3s include the opening cysteine and the closing phenylalanine or tryptophan. The D gene is left open where the match is weak. The size field is filled for only some rows; it gives once, few, many or a size class.

>NA|TRBV10-1|TRBJ2-5|TRBD1
CASTSSRDREETQYF
TGCGCCAGCACCTCATCTCGGGACAGGGAAGAGACCCAGTACTTC
>NA|TRBV20-1|TRBJ2-5|NA
CSAQFVETQYF
TGCAGTGCCCAATTCGTTGAGACCCAGTACTTC
>NA|TRBV6-1|TRBJ1-4|NA
CASSTQGLGEKLFF
TGTGCCAGCAGTACCCAGGGTCTCGGTGAAAAACTGTTTTTT
>once|TRBV7-2|TRBJ1-3|NA
CASSLWDLRSGNTIYF
TGTGCCAGCAGCTTATGGGACCTACGCTCTGGAAACACCATATATTTT
>few|TRBV28|TRBJ1-3|TRBD1
CASKSGGFLGNTIYF
TGTGCCAGCAAGTCAGGGGGCTTCTTAGGAAACACCATATATTTT
>NA|TRBV27|TRBJ2-4|NA
CASSLLGGNKNIQYF
TGTGCCAGCAGTTTATTGGGTGGCAACAAAAACATTCAGTACTTC
>NA|TRBV5-6|TRBJ1-1|NA
CASSLEGVGEAFF
TGTGCCAGCAGCTTGGAGGGCGTAGGCGAAGCTTTCTTT
>NA|TRBV27|TRBJ1-1|NA
CASCSWGGHTEAFF
TGTGCCAGCTGCTCTTGGGGAGGTCACACTGAAGCTTTCTTT
>NA|TRBV5-6|TRBJ1-4|NA
CASSLSGGGSIEKLFF
TGTGCCAGCAGCCTAAGTGGTGGGGGGTCTATTGAAAAACTGTTTTTT
>once|TRBV6-5|TRBJ2-2|TRBD1
CASTIQGDTGELFF
TGTGCCAGCACCATACAGGGGGACACCGGGGAGCTGTTTTTT
>NA|TRBV5-4|TRBJ1-2|TRBD1
CASSNRQGPNYGYTF
TGTGCCAGCAGCAACCGACAGGGCCCCAACTATGGCTACACCTTC
>NA|TRBV18|TRBJ2-7|NA
CASSRSTANYEQYF
TGTGCCAGCTCAAGGTCGACGGCGAACTACGAGCAGTACTTC
>NA|TRBV6-1|TRBJ1-5|NA
CASSRGQTTQLAQHF
TGTGCCAGCAGTCGAGGACAGACTACGCAGTTGGCCCAGCATTTT
>NA|TRBV5-4|TRBJ1-2|TRBD1
CASKPDRGRGGYTF
TGTGCCAGTAAACCGGACAGGGGGCGCGGAGGCTACACCTTC